These T cell receptor beta chains were read from a single sample in a study of PD-1 blockade in classical Hodgkin lymphoma. TCRdb's table, derived via immunoSEQ multiplex PCR, lists solely in-frame clones and lacks some. Of fewer than 100,000 clones in the sample, approximately 92% are singletons; the top ten hold 2.5% to 3.5%. The specimen was peripheral blood mononuclear cells (PBMCs), collected at baseline. The receptors were sampled from a human donor with classical Hodgkin lymphoma. CDR3s include the opening cysteine and the closing phenylalanine or tryptophan. The D gene is left open where the match is weak. Where a row states a size, it is once, few, many or the class of an expanded clone; other rows omit it.

length	V	J	size	D	CDR3	DNA
14	TRBV2	TRBJ2-5	-	TRBD2	CASSERLAEETQYF	TGTGCCAGCAGTGAAAGGCTAGCGGAAGAGACCCAGTACTTC
14	TRBV11-2	TRBJ1-5	-	TRBD1	CASSQGQGNQPQHF	TGTGCCAGCAGCCAAGGACAGGGGAATCAGCCCCAGCATTTT
14	TRBV6-5	TRBJ1-2	-	-	CASTSMRTYYGYTF	TGTGCCAGCACCTCGATGAGGACCTACTATGGCTACACCTTC
11	TRBV5-4	TRBJ2-1	once	-	CASSSPDEQFF	TGTGCCAGCAGCTCCCCCGATGAGCAGTTCTTC
15	TRBV10-3	TRBJ2-3	once	-	CAISLREAGTDTQYF	TGTGCCATCAGTTTGAGGGAAGCGGGTACAGATACGCAGTATTTT
14	TRBV12-5	TRBJ2-7	-	-	CASGLGRHSYEQYF	TGTGCTAGTGGTTTGGGCCGGCACTCCTACGAGCAGTACTTC
14	TRBV2	TRBJ1-2	once	TRBD1	CASSEVTGEYGYTF	TGTGCCAGCAGTGAAGTTACAGGGGAGTATGGCTACACCTTC
16	TRBV2	TRBJ2-3	-	-	CASSPFETSTTDTQYF	TGTGCCAGCAGTCCCTTCGAGACTAGTACAACAGATACGCAGTATTTT
14	TRBV23-1	TRBJ2-2	-	TRBD1	CASSQRTGPGELFF	TGCGCCAGCAGTCAACGGACAGGGCCCGGGGAGCTGTTTTTT
15	TRBV28	TRBJ2-2	-	-	CASSFSRGGPGELFF	TGTGCCAGCAGTTTTTCCAGGGGAGGACCCGGGGAGCTGTTTTTT
12	TRBV29-1	TRBJ2-7	-	-	CSVNDGNYEQYF	TGCAGCGTTAATGACGGGAACTACGAGCAGTACTTC
15	TRBV6-6	TRBJ1-2	-	TRBD1	CASSYPGQGKDGYTF	TGTGCCAGCAGTTACCCAGGACAGGGTAAGGATGGCTACACCTTC
16	TRBV27	TRBJ1-1	-	-	CASSLSLRVKNTEAFF	TGTGCCAGCAGTTTATCTCTCAGGGTGAAGAACACTGAAGCTTTCTTT
15	TRBV9	TRBJ1-4	-	-	CASSPRGRSNEKLFF	TGTGCCAGCAGCCCCAGGGGACGGTCTAATGAAAAACTGTTTTTT
13	TRBV6-1	TRBJ1-1	-	-	CASSWAGSSEAFF	TGTGCCAGCTCGTGGGCGGGGAGCTCTGAAGCTTTCTTT